This T cell receptor beta chain was profiled in a study of blood T cell repertoires in COVID-19. Across the whole study: Sites across the United States, Italy and Spain contributed samples from acute and convalescent COVID-19. T cells, B-cell-depleted T cells, or PBMCs provided the cDNA or gDNA that served as material.

As handled by the study authors: Counts of nucleated cells, estimated from reference gene primer amplification, were obtained. TCRdb keeps only in-frame clones here, not all; method: immunoSEQ multiplex PCR. That table supplies the V and J calls and clone size; D and trimming were determined from the DNA. The data contain about 41,000 clones, 87% of them seen just once; the ten biggest clones take up approximately 4.3%. Sequenced material: peripheral blood. This receptor was identified in a man aged 60-69 years with acute or convalescent COVID-19.

CDR3 sequence: CASSLAGGNNYGYTF. The CDR3 DNA sequence: TGTGCCAGCAGCTTAGCAGGCGGAAATAACTATGGCTACACCTTC. This chain links TRBV7-9 with TRBJ1-2; D call uncertain. The V and J ends lost 0 bases and 1 base respectively, with 9 bases between them. The germline gives CDR1 SEHNR, CDR2 FQNEAQ (reference sequence). The CDR3 has 15 residues.